One and the same sample provided the 20 T cell receptor beta chains below, sequenced in a study of siplizumab effects on memory and regulatory T cells. Sequencing used immunoSEQ multiplex PCR; TCRdb keeps in-frame clones, though not all of them. Among about 94,000 clones, 94% were seen once, and the ten largest hold around 0.3%. The sample comprised non-Treg CD4+ T cells sorted from blood. Receptors originate from a human donor in good health.

The chain combines TRBV10-3 with TRBJ1-5; D perhaps matches TRBD1 (5 bases). The ends were cut back, 8 bases at V and 6 bases at J, with 14 bases in the middle. Germline assignment: CDR1 ENHRY and CDR2 SYGVKD. The CDR3 is 13 residues long. The CDR3 DNA is TGTGCCATCCGAGGGGAAGGGGCTCAGCCCCAGCATTTT. Translating it yields CAIRGEGAQPQHF.

V usage is TRBV7-8 and J usage is TRBJ1-4; 7 bases fit TRBD1. This CDR3 contains 14 residues. Germline V CDR1 and CDR2: SGHVS, FQNEAQ. J gave up 7 bases and V 1 base, and 3 bases lay outside the gene matches. CDR3 in DNA: TGTGCCAGCAGCTTAGGACAGGGAGGTGAAAAACTGTTTTTT. Protein product: CASSLGQGGEKLFF.

This clone was seen once. The chain couples TRBV5-1 to TRBJ2-2; D is perhaps TRBD1 (5 bases). CDR1 is SGHRS and CDR2 is YFSETQ in the germline V gene. This CDR3 is 15 amino acids long. V lost 4 bases to trimming and J lost 0 bases, with 10 bases between them. The CDR3 here is CASSPTAPNTGELFF. The DNA of the CDR3 is TGCGCCAGCAGCCCGACAGCCCCGAACACCGGGGAGCTGTTTTTT.

The chain employs TRBV28 and TRBJ1-1, with 7 nucleotides matching TRBD1. This CDR3 contains 13 residues. Germline V CDR1 and CDR2: MDHEN, SYDVKM. V shed 6 bases, J shed 4 bases, and the junction held 5 bases outside the gene matches. In DNA form, the CDR3 reads TGTGCCAGCAGCCTTGACAGGGTCACTGAAGCTTTCTTT. As protein: CASSLDRVTEAFF.

CDR3: CASSSRVLGNTEAFF. The CDR3 DNA follows: TGTGCCAGCAGCTCCAGGGTTCTCGGGAACACTGAAGCTTTCTTT. The V and J genes are TRBV11-3 and TRBJ1-1, with a weak D call TRBD1 (5 bases). This CDR3 comprises 15 residues. From germline, CDR1 is SGHNT and CDR2 YENEEA. The V end was cut by 4 bases, the J end by 1 base, with 13 bases between.

The rearrangement links TRBV6-5 to TRBJ2-2; a possible D gene is TRBD1 (6 bases). The CDR3 has 15 amino acids. Germline V gene sequence: CDR1 MNHEY, CDR2 SVGAGI. Trimming cost V 6 bases and J 1 base, with 12 bases left between them. CDR3 bases: TGTGCCAGCAGCGACAGGATCATGAACACCGGGGAGCTGTTTTTT. As protein: CASSDRIMNTGELFF.

The chain is built from TRBV7-8 and TRBJ2-5; unclear D gene. The germline V and J ends were trimmed by 5 bases and 5 bases, with 12 bases remaining between them. The germline V gene encodes CDR1 SGHVS and CDR2 FQNEAQ. The CDR3 extends over 13 amino acids. The CDR3 DNA is TGTGCCAGCAGCCCTCACCCTAGGGAGACCCAGTACTTC. Translating gives CASSPHPRETQYF.

The chain is built from TRBV19 and TRBJ1-1; D is unclear. The V end was cut by 0 bases, the J end by 1 base, with 9 bases between. The V gene's germline CDR1 is LNHDA and CDR2 SQIVND (reference sequence). The CDR3 loop spans 15 amino acids. This chain's CDR3 is CASSIEGYSNTEAFF. Here the CDR3 DNA reads TGTGCCAGTAGTATAGAGGGATATTCGAACACTGAAGCTTTCTTT.

The chain combines TRBV5-1 with TRBJ2-7; D possibly corresponds to TRBD2 (6 bases). Germline V gives CDR1 SGHRS, CDR2 YFSETQ. V was cut by 1 base and J by 4 bases, with 12 bases left in between. CDR3 length: 14 amino acids. CDR3 amino acids: CASSLTGDGYEQYF. Here the CDR3 DNA reads TGCGCCAGCAGCTTGACGGGAGACGGGTACGAGCAGTACTTC. The full variable domain, completed using reference TRBV5-1 and TRBJ2-7, is KAGVTQTPRYLIKTRGQQVTLSCSPISGHRSVSWYQQTPGQGLQFLFEYFSETQRNKGNFPGRFSGRQFSNSRSEMNVSTLELGDSALYLCASSLTGDGYEQYFGPGTRLTVT.

V is TRBV19 and J is TRBJ2-3; 13 bases match TRBD2. Germline lookup yields CDR1 LNHDA and CDR2 SQIVND (reference sequence). With V trimmed by 7 bases and J by 8 bases, 9 bases remained unmatched. The CDR3 runs 15 residues. The CDR3 bases are TGTGCCAGTACCCTACTAGCGGGGGGGCCGGGTACGCAGTATTTT. This translates into CASTLLAGGPGTQYF.

This chain joins TRBV12-2 and TRBJ2-2; no check of the table's D call, TRBD2, against the DNA was made. TRBV12-2 is termed a pseudogene. The CDR3 runs 17 residues. Here the CDR3 reads CASRFALAGGLTGELFF. The DNA for the CDR3 is TGTGCAAGTCGCTTCGCACTAGCGGGGGGGCTCACCGGGGAGCTGTTTTTT.

The genes are TRBV4-3 and TRBJ2-3, with TRBD2 matching over 16 bases. The length of the CDR3 is 19 residues. CDR1 and CDR2 (germline): LGHNA, YSLEER. V trimming: 4 bases; J trimming: 4 bases; junction bases outside the gene matches: 11. The CDR3 nucleotides read TGCGCCAGCAGCCGCGGCGGGACTAGCGGGAGGGCCTTATCAGATACGCAGTATTTT. Translation gives CASSRGGTSGRALSDTQYF.

This clone came up once. J is TRBJ2-7 and V is TRBV6-5; TRBD2 agrees at 7 bases. The CDR3 consists of 13 residues. Germline V gene data show CDR1 as MNHEY and CDR2 as SVGAGI. V lost 2 bases to trimming and J lost 4 bases; unmatched junction nucleotides: 2. Here the CDR3 reads CASSYGRGYEQYF. The CDR3, as DNA: TGTGCCAGCAGTTACGGGCGGGGGTACGAGCAGTACTTC.

The chain recombines TRBV5-1 with TRBJ2-7; 7 bases are shared with TRBD2. CDR3 length equals 14 residues. The germline CDR1 and CDR2 sequences are SGHRS and YFSETQ. The J segment lost 0 bases and the V segment lost 9 bases, leaving 9 bases of the junction unmatched. CDR3 sequence: CATKERTSSYEQYF. The DNA of the CDR3 is TGCGCCACCAAAGAGAGGACTAGCTCCTACGAGCAGTACTTC.

The rearrangement links TRBV6-6 to TRBJ2-3; tentative D call: TRBD1 (6 bases). V lost 2 bases and J lost 14, with 20 bases in between. CDR3 length: 14 amino acids. Per the germline V gene, CDR1 is MNHNY and CDR2 is SVGAGI (reference sequence). As DNA, the CDR3 is TGTGCCAGCAGTTACGGACCAGGGGAAGGCTCGGGGTATTTT. Translated: CASSYGPGEGSGYF.

This sequence joins TRBV9 and TRBJ2-7; TRBD2 is a possible D gene (7 bases). Trimming took off 4 bases at V and 5 bases at J, with 22 bases between the two ends. The CDR3 consists of 16 residues. The germline gives CDR1 SGDLS, CDR2 YYNGEE. The CDR3: CASSLRGGGSWDEQYF. The CDR3 nucleotides are TGTGCCAGCAGCCTCAGAGGCGGGGGCTCTTGGGACGAGCAGTACTTC.

The chain carries TRBV2 and TRBJ2-7; 8 bases align to TRBD1. CDR1 SNHLY and CDR2 FYNNEI come from the germline V gene. V was clipped by 6 bases and J by 5 bases; unmatched bases: 3. The CDR3 runs to 12 residues. The CDR3 loop reads CASRDRVHEQYF. As DNA, the CDR3 is TGTGCCAGCAGGGACAGGGTGCACGAGCAGTACTTC. The full variable domain, completed using reference TRBV2 and TRBJ2-7, is EPEVTQTPSHQVTQMGQEVILRCVPISNHLYFYWYRQILGQKVEFLVSFYNNEISEKSEIFDDQFSVERPDGSNFTLKIRSTKLEDSAMYFCASRDRVHEQYFGPGTRLTVT.

This chain uses TRBV6-1 with TRBJ1-2, with 11 bases matching TRBD1. The J segment lost 5 bases and the V segment lost 2 bases, leaving 4 bases of the junction unmatched. Looked up from germline, CDR1 is MNHNS and CDR2 is SASEGT. The length of the CDR3 is 15 residues. The chain's CDR3 is CASSETGTGGYGYTF. The CDR3 DNA is TGTGCCAGCAGTGAAACCGGGACAGGGGGATATGGCTACACCTTC.

The chain combines TRBV7-9 with TRBJ1-2; no clear D gene. Germline CDR1 SEHNR, CDR2 FQNEAQ (reference sequence). There are 13 residues in the CDR3. V lost 2 bases and J lost 6, with 10 bases in between. DNA of the CDR3: TGTGCCAGCAGCTTACGTGGTGGCGATGGCTACACCTTC. Its protein product is CASSLRGGDGYTF. Based on the CDR3 plus reference TRBV7-9 and TRBJ1-2, the full variable domain is DTGVSQNPRHKITKRGQNVTFRCDPISEHNRLYWYRQTLGQGPEFLTYFQNEAQLEKSRLLSDRFSAERPKGSFSTLEIQRTEQGDSAMYLCASSLRGGDGYTFGSGTRLTVV.

The chain uses TRBV19 and TRBJ1-1; D may be TRBD1 (6 bases). The CDR3 contains 13 residues. The V and J ends lost 7 bases and 1 base respectively, with 10 bases between them. Germline assignment: CDR1 LNHDA and CDR2 SQIVND (reference sequence). CDR3 coding DNA: TGTGCCAGTATCTTGGACAGGAACACTGAAGCTTTCTTT. Its protein product is CASILDRNTEAFF. The variable domain in full, with the rest retrieved from reference TRBV19 and TRBJ1-1, is DGGITQSPKYLFRKEGQNVTLSCEQNLNHDAMYWYRQDPGQGLRLIYYSQIVNDFQKGDIAEGYSVSREKKESFPLTVTSAQKNPTAFYLCASILDRNTEAFFGQGTRLTVV.